These 19 T cell receptor beta chains share one sample of origin, sequenced in a study of CD8 T cells in Susac syndrome. When the RNA was reverse transcribed, random hexamers were used with an input of roughly 0.45 to 1 ug. One entry per CDR3 protein results from TCRdb running MiXCR on the immunoSEQ multiplex PCR reads. The top ten hold over 0.1% of the sample, which has under 150,000 distinct CDR3 sequences, roughly 94% seen once. The specimen was CD4+ T cells from PBMCs. These receptors came from a human donor with multiple sclerosis.

J is TRBJ2-5 and V is TRBV7-7, with a weak D call TRBD2 (6 bases). From germline, CDR1 is SSHAT and CDR2 FNYEAQ (reference sequence). The V and J ends lost 1 base and 3 bases respectively, with 15 bases between them. This CDR3 has 16 amino acids. The CDR3 loop reads CASSLVPGWGEETQYF. DNA of the CDR3: TGTGCCAGCAGCTTAGTGCCGGGATGGGGGGAAGAGACCCAGTACTTC.

The chain links TRBV25-1 to TRBJ1-2; tentatively, D is TRBD1 (5 bases). The CDR3 loop spans 13 amino acids. V lost 7 bases, J lost 2 bases, and 11 bases lay in between. In germline, CDR1 is MGHDK, CDR2 SYGVNS. CDR3 nucleotide sequence: TGTGCCAGCACCCCTGGGGCAAACTATGGCTACACCTTC. Translated: CASTPGANYGYTF.

This clonotype turned up a few times. J is TRBJ2-3 and V is TRBV18; D perhaps matches TRBD2 (7 bases). Germline lookup yields CDR1 KGHSH and CDR2 LQKENI. The CDR3 is 16 residues long. V was cut by 3 bases and J by 0 bases, with 13 bases left in between. The CDR3 loop reads CASSPLAGASTDTQYF. Here the CDR3 DNA reads TGTGCCAGCTCACCTTTGGCGGGGGCTAGCACAGATACGCAGTATTTT.

This chain's CDR3 is CASSDYARGRGEQYF. The CDR3 bases are TGTGCCAGCAGTGATTACGCCAGGGGAAGAGGAGAGCAGTACTTC. The V gene is TRBV25-1, the J gene TRBJ2-7; D possibly corresponds to TRBD1 (6 bases). V lost 3 bases to trimming and J lost 7 bases, with 19 bases between them. The CDR3 is 15 amino acids. Germline V lookup: CDR1 MGHDK, CDR2 SYGVNS.

This chain links TRBV6-5 with TRBJ2-1; TRBD1 is a possible D gene (7 bases). CDR1 is MNHEY, CDR2 SVGAGI, per germline. This CDR3 comprises 15 residues. V gave up 7 bases and J gave up 0 bases, with 13 bases separating them. The CDR3: CASTPGGSSYNEQFF. The CDR3 DNA sequence: TGTGCCAGCACCCCAGGGGGGAGCTCCTACAATGAGCAGTTCTTC.

This clonotype showed up just once. The chain uses TRBV12-5 and TRBJ1-1; TRBD1 matches 7 bases. V lost 10 bases, J lost 6 bases, and 5 bases stayed unmatched. Germline V lookup: CDR1 LGHNT, CDR2 FRNRAP. The length of the CDR3 is 11 residues. CDR3 residues: CAIETGSEAFF. In nucleotides, the CDR3 is TGTGCTATCGAGACAGGGTCTGAAGCTTTCTTT. Filled out from reference TRBV12-5 and TRBJ1-1, the complete variable domain reads DARVTQTPRHKVTEMGQEVTMRCQPILGHNTVFWYRQTMMQGLELLAYFRNRAPLDDSGMPKDRFSAEMPDATLATLKIQPSEPRDSAVYFCAIETGSEAFFGQGTRLTVV.

The chain has TRBV29-1 and TRBJ2-1; D uncertain. V was shortened by 7 bases and J by 7 bases, with 14 bases between the two germline ends. The CDR3 is 12 residues long. Germline V gene lookup returns CDR1 SQVTM and CDR2 ANQGSEA. The CDR3 DNA follows: TGCAGCGGCCGAGAGGTCCAAAATGAGCAGTTCTTC. Encoded protein: CSGREVQNEQFF.

V gene TRBV7-2 combines with J gene TRBJ2-7; weak D call: TRBD1 (5 bases). Looked up from germline, CDR1 is SGHTA and CDR2 is FQGNSA. Trimming removed 5 bases from V and 0 bases from J, with 14 bases in between. The CDR3 is made up of 15 amino acids. In nucleotides, the CDR3 is TGTGCCAGCAGCCCCCAGGGAACCCTCTCCTACGAGCAGTACTTC. Translation: CASSPQGTLSYEQYF.

The rearrangement uses TRBV3-1 and TRBJ2-1; D not resolved. Germline CDR1 is LGHDT and CDR2 is YNNKEL (reference sequence). The CDR3 contains 17 residues. The V gene lost 0 bases and the J gene lost 0 bases, with 12 bases spanning the gap. CDR3 in amino acids: CASSQDRKVISYNEQFF. The CDR3 coding sequence is TGTGCCAGCAGCCAAGATAGAAAGGTGATCTCCTACAATGAGCAGTTCTTC.

In the case of this clonotype: Germline is not matched at one junction end, which may reflect a read error. The rearrangement joins TRBV15 to TRBJ1-2; D is undetermined. From germline, CDR1 is LNHNV and CDR2 YYDKDF (reference sequence). The CDR3 sequence is 12 residues long. CDR3 nucleotide sequence: TGTGCCACCAGCAGAGATCTAGGACGGATGATCTTC. Amino acids: CATSRDLGRMIF.

This chain links TRBV24-1 with TRBJ2-2, with 16 nucleotides matching TRBD2. The trim removed 4 bases at V and 6 bases at J, leaving 7 bases unmatched. CDR1 is KGHDR, CDR2 SFDVKD, per germline. This CDR3 region has 18 residues. CDR3 residues: CATSDGTSGRAKAGELFF. In nucleotides, the CDR3 is TGTGCCACCAGTGACGGGACTAGCGGGAGGGCCAAGGCCGGGGAGCTGTTTTTT.

V gene TRBV7-9 combines with J gene TRBJ2-5; D is undetermined. V was pared by 0 bases and J by 2 bases, with 13 bases between. Germline V gene data show CDR1 as SEHNR and CDR2 as FQNEAQ (reference sequence). This CDR3 is 16 amino acids long. CDR3 DNA: TGTGCCAGCAGCTTAGCGCAGAGTAGTTTTCAAGAGACCCAGTACTTC. Its protein is CASSLAQSSFQETQYF.

The chain couples TRBV4-2 to TRBJ2-2; tentative D call: TRBD1 (5 bases). CDR1 is LGHNA and CDR2 is YNFKEQ in the germline V gene. The CDR3 length is 17 residues. Trimming left V 0 bases short and J 4 bases short, with 15 bases between. CDR3 residues: CASSQDLYTGRTGELFF. CDR3 sequence (DNA): TGTGCCAGCAGCCAAGATTTGTACACAGGTCGCACCGGGGAGCTGTTTTTT.

The chain couples TRBV10-3 to TRBJ2-7; either TRBD1 or TRBD2 may supply D (5 bases each). The germline CDR1 and CDR2 sequences are ENHRY and SYGVKD. Trimming removed 0 bases from V and 4 bases from J, with 10 bases in between. There are 14 residues in the CDR3. The CDR3 protein is CAISESGTDYEQYF. As DNA, the CDR3 is TGTGCCATCAGTGAGTCCGGGACGGATTACGAGCAGTACTTC.

The CDR3 reads CASSFDSAADTQYF. As DNA, the CDR3 is TGTGCCAGCAGCTTTGACTCCGCAGCAGATACGCAGTATTTT. J is TRBJ2-3 and V is TRBV7-9; the D is unclear. This CDR3 has 14 residues. Trimming shortened V by 3 bases and J by 4 bases, and 11 bases separated the two germline ends. From germline, CDR1 is SEHNR and CDR2 FQNEAQ (reference sequence). The full variable domain, completed using reference TRBV7-9 and TRBJ2-3, is DTGVSQNPRHKITKRGQNVTFRCDPISEHNRLYWYRQTLGQGPEFLTYFQNEAQLEKSRLLSDRFSAERPKGSFSTLEIQRTEQGDSAMYLCASSFDSAADTQYFGPGTRLTVL.

The chain recombines TRBV13 with TRBJ2-1; the D is unclear. Between the trimmed V and J ends, which lost 0 bases and 8 bases, there was a span of 2 bases. Per germline, CDR1 PRHDT and CDR2 FYEKMQ (reference sequence). CDR3 size: 11 residues. The CDR3 coding sequence is TGTGCCAGCAGCTTAGGGTATGAGCAGTTCTTC. Protein sequence: CASSLGYEQFF.

With regard to this clonotype: One end of the junction varies from germline; a read error may be responsible. This chain joins TRBV6-5 and TRBJ1-1, with TRBD1 as a possible D gene (5 bases). The CDR3 has 13 amino acids. CDR1 is MNHEY and CDR2 is SVGAGI in the germline V gene. CDR3 in DNA: TGTGCCAGCAGGCAGGGTCTGAACACTGAAGCTCTCTTT. Translating it yields CASRQGLNTEALF.

The chain carries TRBV6-5 and TRBJ1-2; weak D call: TRBD1 (5 bases). The germline CDR1 and CDR2 sequences are MNHEY and SVGAGI. CDR3 length equals 14 residues. The V end lost 5 bases, the J end lost 4 bases, and 14 bases lay between the germline ends. The CDR3 here is CASSAGGWAYGYTF. CDR3 in DNA: TGTGCCAGCAGTGCGGGGGGTTGGGCCTATGGCTACACCTTC.

J is TRBJ2-4 and V is TRBV7-2, with 8 bases identical to TRBD1. The V gene's germline CDR1 is SGHTA and CDR2 FQGNSA. The junction had 6 bases not matched to a gene; V was cut back by 5 bases and J by 6 bases. This CDR3 is built from 14 residues. The CDR3 DNA is TGTGCCAGCAGCCCGACAGGGGCAGGAAACATTCAGTACTTC. It specifies CASSPTGAGNIQYF.